The next 18 T cell receptor beta chains were all read from a single sample in a study of CD8+ T cells in alopecia areata. cDNA reverse transcribed from extracted RNA served as the sequencing template. This table comes from immunoSEQ multiplex PCR, and its TCRdb copy is limited to in-frame clones, with some not included. The sample lists roughly 130,000 clones; roughly 58% were seen once. Specimen: CD4+ T cells sorted from blood, collected at week 0. These receptors came from a human donor with alopecia areata.

CDR3: CASSRAGTGGNEQFF. The CDR3, as DNA: TGTGCCAGCAGCCGCGCCGGGACAGGGGGTAATGAGCAGTTCTTC. V is TRBV5-4 and J is TRBJ2-1, with 11 bases fitting TRBD1. This CDR3 is 15 amino acids long. V trimming: 4 bases; J trimming: 7 bases; junction bases outside the gene matches: 7. In germline, CDR1 is SGHNT, CDR2 YYREEE (reference sequence).

The chain links TRBV30 to TRBJ2-3; 8 bases line up with TRBD2. After removal of 2 bases from V and 4 bases from J, the junction contained 11 bases not matched to a gene. Germline V gives CDR1 GTSNPN, CDR2 SVGIG (reference sequence). The CDR3 consists of 16 residues. The CDR3 DNA sequence: TGTGCCTGGAGTCAGTCCCACAGCGGGAGCGCAGATACGCAGTATTTT. Its protein product is CAWSQSHSGSADTQYF.

This clone was picked up one time. The gene calls are TRBV6-1 and TRBJ1-1; D is unresolved. V was cut by 7 bases and J by 2 bases, with 8 bases left in between. The V gene's germline CDR1 is MNHNS and CDR2 SASEGT. The CDR3 length is 12 residues. CDR3 amino acids: CASKQRNTEAFF. The CDR3 nucleotides are TGTGCCAGCAAACAGAGAAACACTGAAGCTTTCTTT.

The chain couples TRBV19 to TRBJ2-1, with 8 positions matching TRBD1. The V and J ends lost 6 bases and 8 bases, in that order; junction bases with no gene match: 6. Germline V lookup: CDR1 LNHDA, CDR2 SQIVND (reference sequence). This CDR3 has 13 residues. The CDR3 reads CASSLSGGDEQFF. As DNA, the CDR3 is TGTGCCAGTAGCCTTTCAGGGGGCGATGAGCAGTTCTTC.

This rearrangement joins TRBV4-1 to TRBJ1-2; 8 nucleotides agree with TRBD1. The CDR3 covers 15 residues. With 1 base clipped from V and 3 bases from J, the junction kept 4 bases outside the gene matches. Germline V gene data show CDR1 as MGHRA and CDR2 as YSYEKL. The CDR3 is CASSQVPTGDYGYTF. As DNA, the CDR3 is TGCGCCAGCAGCCAAGTTCCGACAGGGGACTATGGCTACACCTTC.

V gene TRBV19 combines with J gene TRBJ2-5; possibly TRBD2 for D (5 bases). Between the trimmed V and J ends, which lost 3 bases and 4 bases, there was a span of 6 bases. Germline lookup yields CDR1 LNHDA and CDR2 SQIVND (reference sequence). CDR3 length: 12 amino acids. CDR3 region: CASSIEGETQYF. CDR3 DNA sequence: TGTGCCAGTAGTATTGAGGGAGAGACCCAGTACTTC.

This clone showed up just a few times. The chain couples TRBV5-4 to TRBJ2-6; 7 bases are shared with TRBD1. Germline assignment: CDR1 SGHNT and CDR2 YYREEE (reference sequence). This CDR3 comprises 17 residues. The V and J ends lost 0 bases and 1 base, in that order; junction bases with no gene match: 4. The CDR3 reads CASSLAQGESGANVLTF. The CDR3, as DNA: TGTGCCAGCAGCTTGGCTCAGGGGGAGTCTGGGGCCAACGTCCTGACTTTC.

This chain joins TRBV7-2 and TRBJ1-2; TRBD1 is a possible D gene (6 bases). V lost 1 base, J lost 0 bases, and 6 bases lay in between. The CDR3 runs to 14 residues. Germline CDR1 and CDR2: SGHTA and FQGNSA. The CDR3 nucleotides are TGTGCCAGCAGCTTAGGGACAGCTAACTATGGCTACACCTTC. Translated: CASSLGTANYGYTF.

This clone was counted ten times or more. V usage is TRBV5-1 and J usage is TRBJ1-4, with D uncertain. The CDR3 totals 15 residues. Germline values: CDR1 SGHRS, CDR2 YFSETQ. Trimming removed 0 bases at V and 0 bases at J, with 6 bases between. The CDR3, as DNA: TGCGCCAGCAGCTTGGACGCCTCAACTAATGAAAAACTGTTTTTT. Residues: CASSLDASTNEKLFF. Variable domain in full (rest from reference TRBV5-1 and TRBJ1-4): KAGVTQTPRYLIKTRGQQVTLSCSPISGHRSVSWYQQTPGQGLQFLFEYFSETQRNKGNFPGRFSGRQFSNSRSEMNVSTLELGDSALYLCASSLDASTNEKLFFGSGTQLSVL.

V is TRBV6-6 and J is TRBJ1-5; D might be TRBD1 (5 bases). Germline V gives CDR1 MNHNY, CDR2 SVGAGI (reference sequence). Trimming took 6 bases from V and 3 from J, leaving 15 bases between them. CDR3 length: 15 amino acids. The CDR3 spells CASRGDGRDNQPQHF. DNA of the CDR3: TGTGCCAGCAGAGGGGACGGAAGAGACAATCAGCCCCAGCATTTT.

There are a few counts of this clone. The chain links TRBV7-2 to TRBJ1-1, with D possibly TRBD1 on 6 matching bases. The CDR3 has 16 amino acids. Trimming removed 5 bases from V and 5 bases from J, with 21 bases in between. CDR1 is SGHTA and CDR2 is FQGNSA in the germline V gene. The CDR3 nucleotides read TGTGCCAGCAGCCTCGGACTAGTAGGGGGAGGGACTGAAGCTTTCTTT. Protein: CASSLGLVGGGTEAFF.

This clone was recorded only once. The V and J genes are TRBV2 and TRBJ2-6, with unresolved D. Germline V gives CDR1 SNHLY, CDR2 FYNNEI. This CDR3 has 13 amino acids. Between the trimmed V and J ends, which lost 7 bases and 0 bases, there was a span of 4 bases. The CDR3 protein is CASTRSGANVLTF. CDR3 coding DNA: TGTGCCAGCACTCGCTCTGGGGCCAACGTCCTGACTTTC.

V and J are TRBV6-5 and TRBJ2-2; the D gene could be TRBD1 or TRBD2 (5 bases each). Deletions cut 0 bases from V and 9 bases from J, with 17 bases between. The CDR3 extends over 16 amino acids. Germline CDR1 and CDR2: MNHEY and SVGAGI. CDR3: CASSYSIVQGDRELFF. Here the CDR3 DNA reads TGTGCCAGCAGTTACTCGATCGTCCAGGGAGATCGGGAGCTGTTTTTT.

This sequence joins TRBV7-9 and TRBJ1-6; unclear D gene. This CDR3 has 14 amino acids. V gave up 4 bases and J gave up 7 bases, with 11 bases separating them. CDR1 is SEHNR, CDR2 FQNEAQ, per germline (reference sequence). CDR3 residues: CASSWTGANSPLHF. The CDR3 DNA follows: TGTGCCAGCAGCTGGACTGGAGCCAATTCACCCCTCCACTTT.

This clone has a handful of counts. The CDR3 region has the DNA TGCGCCAGCAGCCAAGTACTAGCGGGGGTGGCCGGGGAGCTGTTTTTT. As protein: CASSQVLAGVAGELFF. The rearrangement joins TRBV4-3 to TRBJ2-2; 11 bases are a match to TRBD2. CDR3 size: 16 residues. With V trimmed by 1 base and J by 6 bases, 4 bases remained unmatched. Germline V lookup: CDR1 LGHNA, CDR2 YSLEER.

The V gene is TRBV11-2, the J gene TRBJ1-4; D unresolved. Trimming took 3 bases from V and 2 from J, leaving 7 bases between them. This CDR3 region has 14 residues. Germline V lookup: CDR1 SGHAT, CDR2 FQNNGV. This chain's CDR3 is CASSLDVTNEKLFF. Written as DNA, the CDR3 is TGTGCCAGCAGCTTGGATGTCACTAATGAAAAACTGTTTTTT.

This chain joins TRBV25-1 and TRBJ2-5; no definite D call. The germline V gene has CDR1 MGHDK and CDR2 SYGVNS. Trimming left V 4 bases short and J 5 bases short, with 8 bases between. There are 12 residues in the CDR3. The CDR3 loop is CASSGSYETQYF. CDR3 nucleotides: TGTGCCAGCAGTGGTTCGTATGAGACCCAGTACTTC.

The chain employs TRBV27 and TRBJ2-3; D is ambiguous. This CDR3 region has 14 residues. Trimming took 5 bases from V and 4 from J, leaving 13 bases between them. Germline V gene data show CDR1 as MNHEY and CDR2 as SMNVEV (reference sequence). Written as DNA, the CDR3 is TGTGCCAGCAGTCTAGGGTTAAACGCAGATACGCAGTATTTT. It encodes CASSLGLNADTQYF.